This T cell receptor beta chain was profiled in a study of OX40 agonist ivuxolimab in advanced cancers. On the study more broadly: A partial response was reached by three patients: one with hepatocellular carcinoma and two with cutaneous melanoma.

Profiling relied on immunoSEQ multiplex PCR, and the TCRdb table lists in-frame clones only, not all of them. The table records 65,000 to 85,000 clones, 85% to 90% of them present only once. The CDR3 covers 12 residues. Trimming removed 5 bases at V and 10 bases at J, with 14 bases between. CDR1 and CDR2 from the germline V gene are SGHTA and FQGNSA. The specimen comprised CD4+ or CD8+ T cells sorted from blood, sampled in a trial of the OX40 agonist ivuxolimab. The TCR was taken from an adult with an advanced solid tumor such as melanoma, head and neck, liver or kidney cancer. The rearrangement joins TRBV7-2 to TRBJ1-2, with a weak D call TRBD1 (5 bases). This CDR3 is CASSPAGAYYTF. CDR3 in DNA: TGTGCCAGCAGCCCCGCTGGGGCGTACTACACCTTC.